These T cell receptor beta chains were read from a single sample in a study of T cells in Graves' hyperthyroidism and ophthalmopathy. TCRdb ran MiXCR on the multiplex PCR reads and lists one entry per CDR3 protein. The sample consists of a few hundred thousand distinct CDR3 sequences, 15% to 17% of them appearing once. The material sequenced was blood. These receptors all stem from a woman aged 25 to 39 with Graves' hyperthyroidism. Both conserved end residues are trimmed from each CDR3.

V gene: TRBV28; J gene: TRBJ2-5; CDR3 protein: ASSPPGSGRRETQY
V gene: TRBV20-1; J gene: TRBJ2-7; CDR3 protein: SARSLAFHGEQY
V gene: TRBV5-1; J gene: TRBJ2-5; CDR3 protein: ASSLGGQGRQETQY
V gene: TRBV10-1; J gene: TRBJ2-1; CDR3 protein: ASSSGVVRDPLYNEQF
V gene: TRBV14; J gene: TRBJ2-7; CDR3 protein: ASSLPGQLYEQY
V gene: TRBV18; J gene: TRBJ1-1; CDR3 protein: ASSQGRPGENTEAF
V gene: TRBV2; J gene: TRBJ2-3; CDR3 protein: ASSDTSGTRGTQY
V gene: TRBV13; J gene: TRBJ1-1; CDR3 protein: ASSRDGPGPPGRGAF
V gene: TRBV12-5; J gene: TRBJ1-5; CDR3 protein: ASGMGVGSNQPQH
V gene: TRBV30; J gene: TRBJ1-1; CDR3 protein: AWKSGPLDTEAF
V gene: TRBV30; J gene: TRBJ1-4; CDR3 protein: AWRDRAKANEKLF
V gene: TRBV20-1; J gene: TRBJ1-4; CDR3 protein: SARDIGQSNEKLF
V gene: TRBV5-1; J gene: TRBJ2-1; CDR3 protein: ASSLIVGSYNEQF
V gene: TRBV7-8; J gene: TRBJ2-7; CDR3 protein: ASSNLAGEGEQY
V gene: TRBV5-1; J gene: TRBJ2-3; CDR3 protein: ASSATYSQSTDTQY
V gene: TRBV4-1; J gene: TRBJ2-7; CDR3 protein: ASSQTRDSAYEQY
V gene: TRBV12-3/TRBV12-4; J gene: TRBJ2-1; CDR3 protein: ASSVSGGAYNEQF
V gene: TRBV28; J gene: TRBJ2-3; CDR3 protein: ASTNGGRALTDTQY
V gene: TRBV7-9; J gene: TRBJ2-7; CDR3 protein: ASSLVTSGEQY
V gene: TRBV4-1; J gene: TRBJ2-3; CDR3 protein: ASSHPGLALSTDTQY
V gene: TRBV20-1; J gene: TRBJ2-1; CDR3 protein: SARWAVREIAPQQF
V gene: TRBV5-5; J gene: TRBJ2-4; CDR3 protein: ASSIGGVLAKNIQY
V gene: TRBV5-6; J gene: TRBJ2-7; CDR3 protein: ASSRTDGSYEQY
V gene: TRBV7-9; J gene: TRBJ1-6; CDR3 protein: ASSKVVQGVNSPLH
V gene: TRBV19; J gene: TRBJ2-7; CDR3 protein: ASSIRLAEAYEQY
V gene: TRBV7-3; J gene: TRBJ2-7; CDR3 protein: ASSPGTGFEQY
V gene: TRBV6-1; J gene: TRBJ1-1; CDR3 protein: ASSLDRASEAF
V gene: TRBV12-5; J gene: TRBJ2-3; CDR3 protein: ASGLTDGGYTDTQY
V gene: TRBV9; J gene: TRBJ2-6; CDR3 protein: ASTAGNAGANVLT
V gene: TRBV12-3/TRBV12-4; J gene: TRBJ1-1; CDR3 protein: ATGEGQGGITNTEAF
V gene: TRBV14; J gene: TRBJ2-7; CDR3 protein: ASSPYRDLEQY
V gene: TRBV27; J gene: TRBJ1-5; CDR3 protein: ASSFGPTGQPQH
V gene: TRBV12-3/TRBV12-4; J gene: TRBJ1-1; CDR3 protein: ASRAPTARGVTEAF
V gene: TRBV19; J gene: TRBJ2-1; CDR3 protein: ASTNVAGAYNEQF
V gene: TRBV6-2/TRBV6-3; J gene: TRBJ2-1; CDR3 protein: ASSYIAGLVDNEQF
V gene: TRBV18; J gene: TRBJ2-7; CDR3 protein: ASSPPRPSKPGEQY
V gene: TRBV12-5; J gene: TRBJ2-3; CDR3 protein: ASGSPATDTQY
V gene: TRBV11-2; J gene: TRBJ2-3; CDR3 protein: ASSLGSGRFDTQY
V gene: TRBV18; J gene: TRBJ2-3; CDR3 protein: ASSPLTGGRGDTQY
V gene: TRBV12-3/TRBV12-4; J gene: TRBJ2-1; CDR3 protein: ASSLTSGGFGSYNEQF
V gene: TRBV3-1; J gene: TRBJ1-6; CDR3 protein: ASSQEEGMSSPLH
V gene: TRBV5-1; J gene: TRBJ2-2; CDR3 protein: ASSLEDKTSGSWGTGELF
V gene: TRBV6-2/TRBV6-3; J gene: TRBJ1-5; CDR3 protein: ASSYGGTRVANQPQH
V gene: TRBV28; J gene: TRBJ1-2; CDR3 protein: ASSSTGGADYGYT
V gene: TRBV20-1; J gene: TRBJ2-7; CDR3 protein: SARFHSYEQY
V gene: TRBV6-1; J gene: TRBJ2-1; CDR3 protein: ASTPGLAVYNEQF
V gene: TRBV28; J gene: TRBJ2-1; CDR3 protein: ASSLGLSYNEQF
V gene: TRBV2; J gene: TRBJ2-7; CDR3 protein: ASSEDRVSYEQY
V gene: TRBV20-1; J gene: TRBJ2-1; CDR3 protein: SAPETTGAYNEQF
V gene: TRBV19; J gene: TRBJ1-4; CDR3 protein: ASSPRTASNEKLF
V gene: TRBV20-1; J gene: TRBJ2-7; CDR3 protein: SARDLGGPAYEQY
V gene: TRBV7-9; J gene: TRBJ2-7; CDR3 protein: ASSLGLAGGVYEQY
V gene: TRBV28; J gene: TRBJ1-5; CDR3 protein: ASTQRGEGNQPQH
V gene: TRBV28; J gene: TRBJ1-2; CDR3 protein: ASSLGGISYGYT
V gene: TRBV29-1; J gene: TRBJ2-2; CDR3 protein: SVDVRGNTGELF
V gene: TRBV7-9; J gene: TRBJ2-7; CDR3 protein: ASSFFAGRKGSYEQY
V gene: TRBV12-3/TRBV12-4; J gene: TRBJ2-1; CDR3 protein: ASSRRSEGVYEQF
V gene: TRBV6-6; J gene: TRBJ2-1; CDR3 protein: ASSYSLAGNNEQF
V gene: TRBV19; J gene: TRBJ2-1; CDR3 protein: ASARAGGVYNEQF